This entry describes one T cell receptor beta chain. Within the sample, other DNA sequences also encode this same CDR3. The data stem from a study of shared clonotypes between healthy human individuals. Looking at the study overall: There were three CD4 naive, three CD4 memory, two CD8 naive and one CD8 memory plates per donor.

Replicate sorted-subset PCRs were loaded with roughly 200 ng DNA, about 28,000 T cell genomes. The assay was immunoSEQ multiplex PCR, and TCRdb's table has in-frame clones only and misses some. The sample yields some 2 million clones, about 94% seen once. This CDR3 contains 13 residues. Trimming removed 5 bases from V and 3 bases from J, with 11 bases in between. CDR1 and CDR2 from the germline V gene are MNHEY and SMNVEV (reference sequence). As defined, naive CD8 cells were CD45RO-negative and positively selected for CCR7, with terminally differentiated effector memory CD45RA+ cells excluded. The chain recombines TRBV27 with TRBJ2-7; either TRBD1 or TRBD2 may fit D (5 bases each). The TCR sequence derives from a man in his late teens or twenties in good health. Sequenced input: naive CD8+ T cells sorted from blood. In DNA form, the CDR3 reads TGTGCCAGCAGTACAGGTGGGAGCTACGAGCAGTACTTC. The encoded protein is CASSTGGSYEQYF.